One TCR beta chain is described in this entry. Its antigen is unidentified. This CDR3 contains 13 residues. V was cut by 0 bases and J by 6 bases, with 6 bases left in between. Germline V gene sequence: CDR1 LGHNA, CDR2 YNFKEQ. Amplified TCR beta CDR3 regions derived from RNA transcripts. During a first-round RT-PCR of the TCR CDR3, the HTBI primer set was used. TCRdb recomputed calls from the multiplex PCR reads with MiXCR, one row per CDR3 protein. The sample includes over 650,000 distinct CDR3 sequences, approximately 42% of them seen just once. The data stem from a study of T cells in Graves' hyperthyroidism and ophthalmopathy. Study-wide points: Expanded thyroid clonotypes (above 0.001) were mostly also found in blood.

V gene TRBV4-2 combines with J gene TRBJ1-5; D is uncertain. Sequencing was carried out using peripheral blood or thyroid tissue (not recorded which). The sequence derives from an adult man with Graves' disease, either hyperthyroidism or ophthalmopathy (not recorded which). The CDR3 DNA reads TGTGCCAGCAGCCAAGATAGCGGTCAGCCCCAGCATTTT. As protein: CASSQDSGQPQHF.